The next 11 T cell receptor beta chains were all read from a single sample in a study of Graves' ophthalmopathy and Graves' hyperthyroidism. Amplification targeted the TCR beta CDR3 regions, with RNA transcripts as the source material. Second-round multiplex PCR came after a first-round RT-PCR that employed HTBI primers. TCRdb analysed the multiplex PCR reads with MiXCR anew, one entry per CDR3 protein. The table has about 640,000 distinct CDR3 sequences, about two fifths seen once. Sequenced: peripheral blood. These receptors came from an adult man with Graves' ophthalmopathy.

This clonotype was picked up many times. V gene TRBV20-1 combines with J gene TRBJ1-2; 7 bases fit TRBD1. Losses at the gene ends were 0 bases for V and 7 bases for J; bases not matched to a gene: 5. The germline V gene has CDR1 DFQATT and CDR2 SNEGSKA (reference sequence). The CDR3 consists of 13 residues. For the CDR3, the DNA is TGCAGTGCTAGAGATGTGACAGGGAGTGGCTACACCTTC. Amino acid sequence: CSARDVTGSGYTF.

This chain uses TRBV12-3 or TRBV12-4 with TRBJ1-3; maybe TRBD1 (5 bases). The CDR3 is 16 amino acids. Deletions cut 7 bases from V and 0 bases from J, with 16 bases between. CDR3 bases: TGTGCCAGCACTACTCTTGGGGGAGGCTCTGGAAACACCATATATTTT. Its protein is CASTTLGGGSGNTIYF.

This clonotype was recorded at least ten times. The chain combines TRBV4-3 with TRBJ1-6; D possibly corresponds to TRBD1 (5 bases). Between the trimmed V and J ends, which lost 4 bases and 10 bases, there was a span of 11 bases. Germline V CDR1 and CDR2: LGHNA, YSLEER. The CDR3 has 13 residues. The CDR3 DNA is TGCGCCAGCAGCCCTCAGAGGGACTCACCCCTCCACTTT. Protein product: CASSPQRDSPLHF.

Comments on this clonotype: An end of the junction does not agree with germline; a read error may underlie this. The chain joins TRBV15 to TRBJ2-5; D remains ambiguous. The germline CDR1 and CDR2 sequences are LNHNV and YYDKDF (reference sequence). This CDR3 is built from 16 residues. CDR3 in DNA: TGTGCCACCAGCGGAGACCGAGCTTCCTCGCAAGAGACCCAGTACTTC. It codes for CATSGDRASSQETQYF.

The rearrangement links TRBV7-3 to TRBJ1-5; 10 nucleotides match TRBD1. V lost 5 bases, J lost 2 bases, and 6 bases stayed unmatched. The germline V gene encodes CDR1 SGHTA and CDR2 FQGTGA. CDR3 length: 16 residues. As DNA, the CDR3 is TGTGCCAGCAGCCCCGACAGGGGGCCGGGCAATCAGCCCCAGCATTTT. Protein: CASSPDRGPGNQPQHF.

This clonotype came up many times. The chain couples TRBV12-3 or TRBV12-4 to TRBJ1-4, with D unclear. This CDR3 is built from 14 residues. V gave up 6 bases and J gave up 7 bases, with 15 bases separating them. The CDR3 bases are TGTGCCAGCAGCCCGTTTCGGCGGACTGAAAAACTGTTTTTT. This encodes CASSPFRRTEKLFF.

This clonotype was found many times. The J gene is TRBJ2-6, the V gene TRBV9; D is ambiguous. Germline-derived CDR1 and CDR2 are SGDLS and YYNGEE. Trimming pared 0 bases from V and 2 bases from J, leaving 6 bases between. CDR3 length: 15 amino acids. CDR3 sequence reads: CASSVDTAGANVLTF. The CDR3 coding sequence is TGTGCCAGCAGCGTAGATACAGCTGGGGCCAACGTCCTGACTTTC.

Worth noting for this clonotype: Without the conserved terminal phenylalanine or tryptophan, this CDR3 likely stems from a read error. No DNA is shown, since the ends of the CDR3 on it are uncertain; the CDR3 is the one TCRdb lists. This sequence joins TRBV25-1 and TRBJ1-1; the table's D gene call, TRBD1, was not cross checked with the DNA. The CDR3 is 10 amino acids in total, end residues counted. The V gene's germline CDR1 is MGHDK and CDR2 SYGVNS. This chain's CDR3 is CASSEGTGFY.

V usage is TRBV6-5 and J usage is TRBJ1-4; D unresolved. This CDR3 is 16 amino acids long. Per the germline V gene, CDR1 is MNHEY and CDR2 is SVGAGI. V lost 4 bases and J lost 8, with 20 bases in between. The CDR3 coding sequence is TGTGCCAGCAGTTTCAACCCGACCCGGCTGGAGGAAAAACTGTTTTTT. Amino acids: CASSFNPTRLEEKLFF.

V and J are TRBV25-1 and TRBJ1-5; 10 nucleotides align to TRBD1. Germline CDR1 MGHDK, CDR2 SYGVNS. The CDR3 sequence is 16 residues long. V shed 3 bases and J 1 base; nucleotides not matched to a gene: 3. The CDR3 is CASSEDRGDSNQPQHF. For the CDR3, the DNA is TGTGCCAGCAGTGAGGACAGGGGGGACAGCAATCAGCCCCAGCATTTT.

This chain uses TRBV7-2 with TRBJ2-5; 9 bases align to TRBD1. The CDR3 spans 15 residues. Germline CDR1 SGHTA, CDR2 FQGNSA. V was clipped by 1 base and J by 5 bases; unmatched bases: 5. CDR3 in DNA: TGTGCCAGCAGCTTAGATACAGGGGGCGGGGAGACCCAGTACTTC. Translating it yields CASSLDTGGGETQYF.